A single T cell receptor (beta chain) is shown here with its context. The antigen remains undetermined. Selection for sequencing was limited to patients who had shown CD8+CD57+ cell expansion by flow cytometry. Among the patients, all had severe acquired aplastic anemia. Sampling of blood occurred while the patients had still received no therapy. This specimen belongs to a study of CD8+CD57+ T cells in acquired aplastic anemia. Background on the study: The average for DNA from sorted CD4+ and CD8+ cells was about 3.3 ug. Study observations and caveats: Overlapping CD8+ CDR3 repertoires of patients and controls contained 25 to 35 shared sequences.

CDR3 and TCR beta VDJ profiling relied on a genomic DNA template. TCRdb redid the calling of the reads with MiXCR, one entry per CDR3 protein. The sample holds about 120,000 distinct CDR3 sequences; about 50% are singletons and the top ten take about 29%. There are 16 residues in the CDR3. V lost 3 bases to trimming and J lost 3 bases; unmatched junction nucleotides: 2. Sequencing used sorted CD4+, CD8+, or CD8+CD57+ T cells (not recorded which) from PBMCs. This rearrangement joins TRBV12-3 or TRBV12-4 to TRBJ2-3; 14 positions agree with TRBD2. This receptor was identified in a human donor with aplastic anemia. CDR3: CASSFGTSGSTDTQYF. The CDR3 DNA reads TGTGCCAGCAGTTTCGGGACTAGCGGGAGTACAGATACGCAGTATTTT.